The present T cell receptor (beta chain) was sequenced within a study of T-cell reconstitution after alpha-beta-depleted transplantation in children. The CDR3 has 17 amino acids. Looked up from germline, CDR1 is DFQATT and CDR2 is SNEGSKA (reference sequence). With regard to this clonotype: The junction departs from germline at one end; a sequencing error may be responsible.

Using unique molecular identifiers, the investigators prepared the TCRbeta library. TCRdb used MiXCR to reprocess the PCR reads, holding one entry per CDR3 protein. There are over 200,000 distinct CDR3 sequences in the sample; approximately 19% occur only once, and approximately 40% lies in the top ten. Specimen: PBMCs, mostly from graft donor cells, collected 360 days after TCRalphabeta/CD19-depleted stem cell transplant. The rearrangement joins TRBV20-1 to TRBJ1-2; the match to TRBD1 covers 7 bases. The receptor's source is a male patient between 2 and 15 years old who had a stem cell transplant for acute lymphoblastic leukemia, so the T cells may come from the graft donor. The DNA of the CDR3 is TGCTGTGCCGCATTCCGGGACAGAGACAATATTTACTATGGCTACACCTTC. Residues: CCAAFRDRDNIYYGYTF.